The 9 T cell receptor beta chains reported below all come from one sample, sequenced in a study of early T cells in non-severe SARS-CoV-2 infection. MiXCR, applied by TCRdb to the 5' RACE reads, yields one record per CDR3 protein. Of tens of thousands of distinct CDR3 sequences in the sample, approximately 5% were seen once. The sequenced material came from whole blood. The source of these receptors is an adult who was a healthcare worker with PCR-confirmed SARS-CoV-2 infection or an uninfected control (not recorded which).

The chain recombines TRBV13 with TRBJ2-1; TRBD1 matches 7 bases. This CDR3 region has 13 residues. Trimming took 4 bases from V and 8 from J; bases not matched to a gene: 5. The germline V gene encodes CDR1 PRHDT and CDR2 FYEKMQ (reference sequence). CDR3 in DNA: TGTGCCAGCAGCTCCCGACAGGGCTATGAGCAGTTCTTC. Translation: CASSSRQGYEQFF.

The sample holds a few counts of this clonotype. The chain carries TRBV7-2 and TRBJ1-4, with D possibly being TRBD1 (5 bases). The V end was cut by 5 bases, the J end by 8 bases, with 12 bases between. The CDR3 loop spans 13 amino acids. The germline gives CDR1 SGHTA, CDR2 FQGNSA. This CDR3 is CASSQDRIEKLFF. CDR3 nucleotide sequence: TGTGCCAGCAGCCAAGACAGAATCGAAAAACTGTTTTTT.

V gene TRBV7-2 combines with J gene TRBJ2-3; 12 bases line up with TRBD2. This CDR3 contains 15 residues. The junction had 3 bases not matched to a gene; V was cut back by 4 bases and J by 4 bases. Germline values: CDR1 SGHTA, CDR2 FQGNSA. The CDR3 coding sequence is TGTGCCAGCAGCTGGACTAGCGGGGTGGCAGATACGCAGTATTTT. Protein product: CASSWTSGVADTQYF.

The rearrangement uses TRBV12-3 or TRBV12-4 and TRBJ1-5, with a possible D match to TRBD1 (5 bases). The CDR3 is 14 residues long. V was trimmed by 5 bases and J by 1 base, leaving 9 bases between them. The CDR3 DNA reads TGTGCCAGCAGTCTAGGGGTGAGCAATCAGCCCCAGCATTTT. It encodes CASSLGVSNQPQHF.

V and J are TRBV5-1 and TRBJ2-3; D unclear. CDR3 length equals 15 residues. V lost 0 bases to trimming and J lost 2 bases, with 10 bases between them. Germline loops: CDR1 SGHRS, CDR2 YFSETQ. The CDR3 loop reads CASSLEWVNTDTQYF. CDR3 DNA sequence: TGCGCCAGCAGCTTGGAGTGGGTCAACACAGATACGCAGTATTTT.

This clonotype is categorized as medium-sized. The gene calls are TRBV30 and TRBJ2-7, with a tentative D call TRBD2 (7 bases). CDR3 length equals 14 residues. Germline V gene lookup returns CDR1 GTSNPN and CDR2 SVGIG (reference sequence). The ends were cut back, 5 bases at V and 1 base at J, with 15 bases in the middle. The CDR3 nucleotides are TGTGCCTGGCTACCTCGGGGGGCGTCCTACGAGCAGTACTTC. Protein sequence: CAWLPRGASYEQYF. Variable domain in full (rest from reference TRBV30 and TRBJ2-7): SQTIHQWPATLVQPVGSPLSLECTVEGTSNPNLYWYRQAAGRGLQLLFYSVGIGQISSEVPQNLSASRPQDRQFILSSKKLLLSDSGFYLCAWLPRGASYEQYFGPGTRLTVT.

The table lists this clonotype with many counts. The CDR3 DNA reads TGTGCCAGCAGCTTAAACTCAGGGGGTCAGTATGGCTACACCTTC. It codes for CASSLNSGGQYGYTF. The chain recombines TRBV7-9 with TRBJ1-2; 7 bases are shared with TRBD1. V lost 2 bases and J lost 5; bases outside the gene matches: 8. The germline V gene has CDR1 SEHNR and CDR2 FQNEAQ (reference sequence). This CDR3 comprises 15 residues.

This sequence joins TRBV2 and TRBJ1-1; possible D gene TRBD1, 5 bases. Looked up from germline, CDR1 is SNHLY and CDR2 is FYNNEI. Trimming pared 6 bases from V and 5 bases from J, leaving 13 bases between. The CDR3 extends over 13 amino acids. CDR3 residues: CASSRDLGTEAFF. In DNA, the CDR3 is TGTGCCAGCAGCCGGGACCTAGGTACTGAAGCTTTCTTT.

This clonotype was counted at least ten times. This sequence joins TRBV7-6 and TRBJ1-2, with D possibly matching TRBD1 (6 bases). V was pared by 1 base and J by 3 bases, with 18 bases between. The CDR3 is made up of 17 amino acids. Per germline, CDR1 SGHVS and CDR2 FNYEAQ. CDR3 nucleotides: TGTGCCAGCAGCTTAGACTGGGGGGGCTTGGACTACTATGGCTACACCTTC. Its protein is CASSLDWGGLDYYGYTF.